This T cell receptor (beta chain) appears in the sequencing data of a study of identical twins. TCRdb called the 5' RACE reads again in MiXCR, with one record for every CDR3 protein. This table holds around 490,000 distinct CDR3 sequences, approximately 20% found once. Trimming pared 2 bases from V and 4 bases from J, leaving 11 bases between. This CDR3 contains 14 residues. These data were likewise used in another study, on yellow fever vaccine responses in identical twins. That publication notes: Vaccine-induced T cell responses in twins were reportedly observed to appear partly convergent, partly personalized.

Sequenced input: CD4+ T cells sorted from blood. The source of this sequence is a woman between 18 and 30 years old in good health. The chain employs TRBV12-3 or TRBV12-4 and TRBJ1-2; D remains ambiguous. Here the CDR3 reads CASSLLSKGYGYTF. The CDR3 bases are TGTGCCAGCAGTTTATTGAGCAAAGGCTATGGCTACACCTTC.